The 20 T cell receptor beta chains below all came from one sample that was sequenced in a study of Ad26.COV2.S vaccination and SARS-CoV-2 variants (dated by TCRdb to 2020 to 2023). Libraries were constructed by the immunoSEQ multiplex PCR assay. Sourced from immuneACCESS, this table was stored by TCRdb with only in-frame sequences that have V and J called. A share of the clones is absent; for the studies checked, an unresolved V gene accounts for under half, and the remainder has no known explanation. This sample has hundreds of thousands of clones in its table, and more than 75% of those were observed once. The ten largest clones capture under 4% of the sample. The treatment or condition label for this specimen denotes: about 20 received Ad26.COV2.S at low or high dose, single or two shots; several received placebo; per-sample allocation not given. For vaccine and placebo recipients, the sequenced repertoires came from samples collected on day 63 after the first injection.

The input for sequencing was peripheral blood, taken in a trial of Ad26.COV2.S vaccine versus placebo. The receptor source for this set is a person aged 18-60 years who received the Ad26.COV2.S COVID-19 vaccine or a placebo.

The rearrangement joins TRBV14 to TRBJ2-2, with D perhaps matching TRBD1 (5 bases). The V end was cut by 6 bases, the J end by 6 bases, with 17 bases between. This CDR3 is built from 15 residues. Per the germline V gene, CDR1 is SGHDN and CDR2 is FVKESK. The CDR3 bases are TGTGCCAGCAGTAAGGGGTCCAGTGCGTCCGGGGAGCTGTTTTTT. Encoded protein: CASSKGSSASGELFF.

J is TRBJ1-2 and V is TRBV7-2; 9 positions match TRBD1. In germline, CDR1 is SGHTA, CDR2 FQGNSA. V shed 2 bases and J 7 bases; nucleotides not matched to a gene: 8. The CDR3 contains 15 residues. The CDR3 loop reads CASSLTFGTGPGYTF. Written as DNA, the CDR3 is TGTGCCAGCAGCTTAACCTTTGGGACAGGGCCTGGCTACACCTTC.

There are a few counts of this clone. The chain employs TRBV7-9 and TRBJ2-1; 12 nucleotides agree with TRBD2. The CDR3 is 16 amino acids. Germline CDR1 is SEHNR and CDR2 is FQNEAQ (reference sequence). V dropped 5 bases and J dropped 7; count of bases not matched to a gene: 9. CDR3 in DNA: TGTGCCAGCAGCCAAAGGACTAGCGGGGATGCAAATGAGCAGTTCTTC. Its translation: CASSQRTSGDANEQFF.

In this sample, this clone turned up a few times. The chain employs TRBV11-3 and TRBJ1-3; 7 bases align to TRBD1. The V gene end was trimmed by 2 bases and the J gene end by 2 bases; junction bases not matched to a gene: 9. The CDR3 is 17 amino acids. Germline CDR1 is SGHNT and CDR2 is YENEEA. The DNA for the CDR3 is TGTGCCAGCAGCTTAAACCAGGGGGGAACGGCTGGAAACACCATATATTTT. Translated: CASSLNQGGTAGNTIYF.

The chain links TRBV28 to TRBJ2-5, with D maybe TRBD2 (6 bases). Trimming left V 1 base short and J 5 bases short, with 20 bases between. CDR3 length: 17 residues. Looked up from germline, CDR1 is MDHEN and CDR2 is SYDVKM. Here the CDR3 reads CASSLSPEGGSVETQYF. The CDR3 coding sequence is TGTGCCAGCAGTTTATCTCCTGAGGGAGGCTCGGTGGAGACCCAGTACTTC.

J is TRBJ1-2 and V is TRBV18; D remains ambiguous. CDR3 length: 13 amino acids. The V gene's germline CDR1 is KGHSH and CDR2 LQKENI. Trimming stripped 3 bases from V and 8 bases from J, with 13 bases between. Here the CDR3 DNA reads TGTGCCAGCTCACCGAGCGTAGGGCAAGGCTACACCTTC. Encoded protein: CASSPSVGQGYTF.

V gene TRBV7-6 combines with J gene TRBJ2-5, with 8 bases lining up with TRBD2. Germline lookup yields CDR1 SGHVS and CDR2 FNYEAQ. V was pared by 4 bases and J by 1 base, with 8 bases of the junction left unmatched. The CDR3 runs to 16 residues. As DNA, the CDR3 is TGTGCCAGCAGCTCCCCCTTACGGGGGGGCCAAGAGACCCAGTACTTC. This encodes CASSSPLRGGQETQYF.

The chain joins TRBV28 to TRBJ1-2; D unclear. V dropped 2 bases and J dropped 0 bases, with 7 bases sitting between them. Germline V gene lookup returns CDR1 MDHEN and CDR2 SYDVKM. This CDR3 contains 14 residues. CDR3 in amino acids: CASSLEQANYGYTF. CDR3 coding DNA: TGTGCCAGCAGTTTAGAGCAGGCTAACTATGGCTACACCTTC.

This clone has more than one count but fewer than ten. This CDR3 is also generated by other DNA sequences in the sample. V and J are TRBV7-2 and TRBJ2-7, with a weak D call TRBD1 (6 bases). V gave up 1 base and J gave up 3 bases, with 7 bases separating them. Per germline, CDR1 SGHTA and CDR2 FQGNSA. CDR3 length: 13 residues. The CDR3 loop is CASSLEQGYEQYF. The CDR3 nucleotides read TGTGCCAGCAGCTTAGAACAGGGCTACGAGCAGTACTTC.

The chain carries TRBV2 and TRBJ1-2; TRBD1 might be the D (5 bases). V lost 4 bases and J lost 3, with 9 bases in between. Per the germline V gene, CDR1 is SNHLY and CDR2 is FYNNEI. This CDR3 is 13 amino acids long. In nucleotides, the CDR3 is TGTGCCAGCAGTGGGGGACGGGACTATGGCTACACCTTC. Translated, it gives CASSGGRDYGYTF.

The rearrangement joins TRBV7-2 to TRBJ1-2; 7 bases line up with TRBD1. From germline, CDR1 is SGHTA and CDR2 FQGNSA. V dropped 4 bases and J dropped 1; count of bases not matched to a gene: 3. The CDR3 has 14 amino acids. CDR3 in amino acids: CASSSRQGNYGYTF. The CDR3 region has the DNA TGTGCCAGCAGCTCCCGACAGGGTAACTATGGCTACACCTTC.

About this clone: In the same sample, other DNA sequences code for this CDR3. CDR3 DNA: TGTGCCACCAGCGAGGGGTACGAGCAGTACTTC. It encodes CATSEGYEQYF. The chain links TRBV15 to TRBJ2-7; D is possibly TRBD1 or TRBD2 (5 bases each). The CDR3 covers 11 residues. Trimming removed 5 bases from V and 4 bases from J, with 6 bases in between. The V gene's germline CDR1 is LNHNV and CDR2 YYDKDF (reference sequence).

The V gene is TRBV28, the J gene TRBJ2-7; D is unclear. The length of the CDR3 is 11 residues. The V end lost 4 bases, the J end lost 4 bases, and 5 bases lay between the germline ends. From germline, CDR1 is MDHEN and CDR2 SYDVKM. Here the CDR3 reads CASSYDYEQYF. CDR3 nucleotides: TGTGCCAGCAGTTACGATTACGAGCAGTACTTC.

The chain links TRBV5-8 to TRBJ1-2; the D gene is possibly TRBD1 (5 bases). The CDR3 is 13 residues long. V was shortened by 7 bases and J by 8 bases, with 18 bases between the two germline ends. The germline gives CDR1 SGHTS, CDR2 YDEGEE. The CDR3 is CASRDSSLRGYTF. The CDR3 DNA is TGTGCCAGCCGGGACTCTTCATTGCGCGGCTACACCTTC.

V gene TRBV29-1 combines with J gene TRBJ1-1, with D unclear. V was clipped by 5 bases and J by 3 bases, with 4 bases between them. There are 10 residues in the CDR3. Germline lookup yields CDR1 SQVTM and CDR2 ANQGSEA. The CDR3 region is CSVFHTEAFF. DNA of the CDR3: TGCAGCGTTTTTCACACTGAAGCTTTCTTT.

The table lists this clone with a count of one. V and J are TRBV19 and TRBJ1-4; D is ambiguous. The CDR3 runs to 13 residues. V shed 6 bases and J shed 5 bases, with 10 bases lying between them. Germline V gene data show CDR1 as LNHDA and CDR2 as SQIVND (reference sequence). DNA for the CDR3: TGTGCCAGTAGGACAAAAAGAAATGAAAAACTGTTTTTT. Translated, it gives CASRTKRNEKLFF.

This clone was found a few times. The V gene is TRBV5-1, the J gene TRBJ2-5, with TRBD1 matching 10 bases. The CDR3 spans 19 residues. Germline CDR1 reads SGHRS; CDR2 reads YFSETQ. V trimming: 6 bases; J trimming: 5 bases; junction bases outside the gene matches: 22. CDR3 in amino acids: CASTRSGSTYGTGEETQYF. CDR3 bases: TGCGCCAGCACACGCTCCGGCTCCACCTACGGGACAGGGGAGGAGACCCAGTACTTC.

V usage is TRBV7-3 and J usage is TRBJ1-4; D gene ambiguous. Trimming took off 3 bases at V and 8 bases at J, with 19 bases between the two ends. This CDR3 has 16 amino acids. The germline gives CDR1 SGHTA, CDR2 FQGTGA. The CDR3 is CASSFNRPGPGEKLFF. CDR3 in DNA: TGTGCCAGCAGCTTCAACCGTCCGGGTCCGGGGGAAAAACTGTTTTTT.

This clone was seen once. The V and J genes are TRBV25-1 and TRBJ1-2; TRBD1 is a possible D gene (6 bases). CDR1 MGHDK and CDR2 SYGVNS come from the germline V gene. V was shortened by 3 bases and J by 5 bases, with 19 bases between the two germline ends. The CDR3 consists of 16 residues. The CDR3 DNA sequence: TGTGCCAGCAGTGAGGACTCGACAGGCGATAATTATGGCTACACCTTC. Amino acid sequence: CASSEDSTGDNYGYTF.

V and J are TRBV29-1 and TRBJ1-1, with TRBD1 as a possible D gene (5 bases). CDR1 and CDR2 (germline): SQVTM, ANQGSEA. This CDR3 has 14 residues. The CDR3 DNA reads as TGCAGTGCACAGGTTGTCGGTATGAACACTGAAGCTTTCTTT. This codes for CSAQVVGMNTEAFF.